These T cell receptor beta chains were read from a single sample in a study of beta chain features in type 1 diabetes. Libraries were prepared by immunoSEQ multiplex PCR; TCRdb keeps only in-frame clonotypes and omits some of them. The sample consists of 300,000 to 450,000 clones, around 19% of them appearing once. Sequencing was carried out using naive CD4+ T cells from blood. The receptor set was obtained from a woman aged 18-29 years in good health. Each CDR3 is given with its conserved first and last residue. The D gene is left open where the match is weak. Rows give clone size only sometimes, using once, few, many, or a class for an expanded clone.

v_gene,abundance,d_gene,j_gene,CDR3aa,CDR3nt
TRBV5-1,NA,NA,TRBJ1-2,CASSLAVGGGENYGYTF,TGCGCCAGCAGCTTGGCCGTCGGGGGTGGCGAGAACTATGGCTACACCTTC
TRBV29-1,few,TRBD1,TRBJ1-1,CSATDRDTEAFF,TGCAGCGCCACCGACAGGGATACTGAAGCTTTCTTT
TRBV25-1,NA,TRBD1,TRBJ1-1,CASSTGGARTEAFF,TGTGCCAGCAGTACAGGGGGCGCGAGGACTGAAGCTTTCTTT
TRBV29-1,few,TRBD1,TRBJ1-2,CSVSRQGAYGYTF,TGCAGCGTTTCGAGACAGGGGGCCTATGGCTACACCTTC
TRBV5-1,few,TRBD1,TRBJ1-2,CASSFGQGYGYTF,TGCGCCAGCAGCTTTGGACAGGGCTATGGCTACACCTTC
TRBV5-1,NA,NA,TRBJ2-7,CASSLDTGGYEQYF,TGCGCCAGCAGCTTGGACACCGGAGGCTACGAGCAGTACTTC
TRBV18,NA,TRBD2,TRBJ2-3,CASSPPGLAGGTDTQYF,TGTGCCAGCTCACCACCGGGACTAGCGGGTGGCACAGATACGCAGTATTTT
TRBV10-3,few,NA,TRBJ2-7,CAISESPGVGEQYF,TGTGCCATCAGTGAGTCGCCGGGGGTTGGCGAGCAGTACTTC
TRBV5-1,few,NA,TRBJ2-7,CASSLEGVYEQYF,TGCGCCAGCAGCTTGGAGGGGGTCTACGAGCAGTACTTC
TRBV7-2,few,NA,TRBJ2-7,CASSLGLEYEQYF,TGTGCCAGCAGCTTAGGCCTAGAGTACGAGCAGTACTTC
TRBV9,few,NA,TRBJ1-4,CASSVGRGSEKLFF,TGTGCCAGCAGCGTAGGGCGAGGGAGTGAAAAACTGTTTTTT
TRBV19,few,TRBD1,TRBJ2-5,CASSISPGQGGETQYF,TGTGCCAGTAGTATCTCTCCGGGACAGGGAGGAGAGACCCAGTACTTC
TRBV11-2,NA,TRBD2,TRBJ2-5,CASSLGTRSVETQYF,TGTGCCAGCAGCCTCGGGACTAGATCAGTGGAGACCCAGTACTTC
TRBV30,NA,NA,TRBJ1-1,CAWRALTVSTEAFF,TGTGCCTGGAGGGCATTGACAGTAAGCACTGAAGCTTTCTTT
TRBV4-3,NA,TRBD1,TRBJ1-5,CASSPRQGEQPQHF,TGCGCCAGCAGCCCCAGACAGGGGGAGCAGCCCCAGCATTTT
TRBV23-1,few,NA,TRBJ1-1,CASSQFLGGANTEAFF,TGCGCCAGCAGTCAATTCCTAGGGGGGGCCAACACTGAAGCTTTCTTT
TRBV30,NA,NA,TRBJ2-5,CAWSVGRGQTQYF,TGTGCCTGGAGTGTAGGGCGGGGGCAGACCCAGTACTTC
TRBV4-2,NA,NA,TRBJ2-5,CASSLSAGKETQYF,TGTGCCAGCAGCCTTTCCGCGGGGAAAGAGACCCAGTACTTC
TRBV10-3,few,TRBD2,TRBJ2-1,CATGLAGGNEQFF,TGTGCCACAGGACTAGCGGGAGGTAATGAGCAGTTCTTC
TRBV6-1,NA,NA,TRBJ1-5,CASSEQLNQPQHF,TGTGCCAGCAGTGAACAGTTAAATCAGCCCCAGCATTTT
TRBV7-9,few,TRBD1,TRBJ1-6,CASSPTRTGVYNSPLHF,TGTGCCAGCAGCCCCACCCGGACAGGGGTCTATAATTCACCCCTCCACTTT
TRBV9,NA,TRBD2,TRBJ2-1,CASSFSGVSNEQFF,TGTGCCAGCAGCTTTAGCGGGGTGAGTAATGAGCAGTTCTTC
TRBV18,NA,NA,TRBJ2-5,CASSPPPYQETQYF,TGTGCCAGCTCACCCCCTCCTTATCAAGAGACCCAGTACTTC
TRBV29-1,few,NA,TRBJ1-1,CSVGQQMNTEAFF,TGCAGCGTTGGACAGCAGATGAACACTGAAGCTTTCTTT
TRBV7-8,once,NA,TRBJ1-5,CASSLGAGDRPQHF,TGTGCCAGCAGCTTGGGGGCGGGGGACCGACCCCAGCATTTT
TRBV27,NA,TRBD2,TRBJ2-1,CASSGLAGVLSYNEQFF,TGTGCCAGCAGCGGACTAGCGGGGGTCCTCTCCTACAATGAGCAGTTCTTC
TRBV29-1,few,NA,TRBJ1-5,CSVGSGGLNQPQHF,TGCAGCGTTGGGTCCGGGGGGTTGAATCAGCCCCAGCATTTT
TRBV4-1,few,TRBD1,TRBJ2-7,CASSQDLDRGVSPYEQYF,TGCGCCAGCAGCCAAGATCTTGACAGGGGGGTAAGCCCCTACGAGCAGTACTTC
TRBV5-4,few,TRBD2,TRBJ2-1,CASSSTSGRTYEQFF,TGTGCCAGCAGCTCGACTAGCGGGAGGACCTATGAGCAGTTCTTC
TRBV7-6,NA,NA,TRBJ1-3,CASSPSWGGSGNTIYF,TGTGCCAGCAGCCCCTCGTGGGGGGGCAGTGGAAACACCATATATTTT
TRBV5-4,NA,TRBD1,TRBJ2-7,CASSKPGQGFHEQYF,TGTGCCAGCAGCAAACCGGGACAGGGGTTCCACGAGCAGTACTTC
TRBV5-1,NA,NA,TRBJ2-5,CASSSGAETQYF,TGCGCCAGCAGCTCAGGGGCAGAGACCCAGTACTTC
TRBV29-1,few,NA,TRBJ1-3,CSVDRGDGNTIYF,TGCAGCGTTGACAGGGGCGATGGAAACACCATATATTTT
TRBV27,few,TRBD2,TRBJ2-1,CASSRTSNLWKQFF,TGTGCCAGCAGCCGGACTAGCAACCTATGGAAGCAGTTCTTC
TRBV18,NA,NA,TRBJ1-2,CASSPLLGAGYGYTF,TGTGCCAGCTCACCACTGTTGGGGGCTGGCTATGGCTACACCTTC
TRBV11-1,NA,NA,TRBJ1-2,CASSLSDHYGYTF,TGTGCCAGCAGCTTAAGCGACCACTATGGCTACACCTTC
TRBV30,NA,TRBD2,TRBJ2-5,CAWKTRGLAGGWETQYF,TGTGCCTGGAAGACGCGGGGACTAGCGGGAGGGTGGGAGACCCAGTACTTC
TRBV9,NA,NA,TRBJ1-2,CASSVDGELYGYTF,TGTGCCAGCAGCGTAGATGGAGAACTCTATGGCTACACCTTC
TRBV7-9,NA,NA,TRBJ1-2,CASSLHERGYTF,TGTGCCAGCAGCTTACACGAGCGAGGCTACACCTTC
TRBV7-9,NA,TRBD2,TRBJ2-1,CASSLGSGRPYNEQFF,TGTGCCAGCAGCTTAGGTAGCGGGAGACCCTACAATGAGCAGTTCTTC
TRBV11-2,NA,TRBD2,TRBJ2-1,CASSLLAGGISNEQFF,TGTGCCAGCAGCCTACTAGCGGGAGGGATTTCCAATGAGCAGTTCTTC
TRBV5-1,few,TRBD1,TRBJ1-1,CASSLSPDRLNTEAFF,TGCGCCAGCAGCCTTAGTCCGGACAGGCTGAACACTGAAGCTTTCTTT
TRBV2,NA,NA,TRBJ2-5,CASLLQETQYF,TGTGCCAGTTTACTACAAGAGACCCAGTACTTC
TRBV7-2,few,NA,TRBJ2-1,CASSLGQGTRNEQFF,TGTGCCAGCAGCTTAGGGCAGGGTACGAGAAATGAGCAGTTCTTC
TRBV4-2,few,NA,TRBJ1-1,CASSRGIEVPTEAFF,TGTGCCAGCAGCCGAGGGATCGAGGTCCCCACTGAAGCTTTCTTT
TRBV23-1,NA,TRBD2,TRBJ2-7,CASSPQDRRAAGGRFYEQYF,TGCGCCAGCAGTCCTCAGGACAGACGCGCAGCTGGCGGGAGGTTTTACGAGCAGTACTTC
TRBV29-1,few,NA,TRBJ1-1,CSVEDTGRTEAFF,TGCAGCGTTGAAGATACAGGGCGGACTGAAGCTTTCTTT
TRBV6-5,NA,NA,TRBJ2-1,CASRDIESHEQFF,TGTGCCTCCCGGGACATCGAGAGCCATGAGCAGTTCTTC
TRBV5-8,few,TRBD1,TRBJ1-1,CASSQRDRVTEAFF,TGTGCCAGCAGCCAACGGGACAGGGTCACTGAAGCTTTCTTT
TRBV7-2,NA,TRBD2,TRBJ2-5,CASSSSGSLLGKTQYF,TGTGCCAGCAGCTCTAGCGGGAGCCTTCTTGGGAAGACCCAGTACTTC
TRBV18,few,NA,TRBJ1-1,CASSLLATEAFF,TGTGCCAGCTCACTCCTTGCGACTGAAGCTTTCTTT
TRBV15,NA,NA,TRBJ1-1,CATSGNRATEAFF,TGTGCCACCAGCGGGAACAGGGCCACTGAAGCTTTCTTT
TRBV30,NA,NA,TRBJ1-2,CAWAIPQAIHGYTF,TGTGCCTGGGCTATCCCACAGGCTATCCATGGCTACACCTTC
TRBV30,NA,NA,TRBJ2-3,CAWSATTDTQYF,TGTGCCTGGAGTGCAACAACAGATACGCAGTATTTT
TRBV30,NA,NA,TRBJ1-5,CACKGKRGYQPQHF,TGTGCCTGTAAAGGAAAAAGGGGCTATCAGCCCCAGCATTTT
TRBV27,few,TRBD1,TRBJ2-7,CASRDRVDEQYF,TGTGCCAGCAGGGACAGGGTGGACGAGCAGTACTTC
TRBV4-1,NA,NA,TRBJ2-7,CASSQESGRVVKQYF,TGCGCCAGCAGCCAAGAATCTGGCAGGGTTGTTAAGCAGTACTTC
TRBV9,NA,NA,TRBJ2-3,CASSVVAGAITDTQYF,TGTGCCAGCAGCGTAGTGGCGGGGGCCATCACAGATACGCAGTATTTT
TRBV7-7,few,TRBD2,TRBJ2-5,CASSLGASGMGSTETQYF,TGTGCTAGCAGCTTAGGAGCTAGCGGGATGGGGAGTACGGAGACCCAGTACTTC
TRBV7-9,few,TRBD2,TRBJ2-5,CASSILAGLGQTQYF,TGTGCCAGCAGCATCCTAGCGGGATTGGGTCAGACCCAGTACTTC